These 25 T cell receptor beta chains were all obtained from the same sample, sequenced in a study of blood T cells in healthy people across ages. A second about 6 to 11 cycle PCR used barcoded and J-beta primers. TCRdb re-derived calls from the 5' RACE reads in MiXCR, one entry per CDR3 protein. Seen here are roughly 1 million distinct CDR3 sequences, 25% observed once, and the top ten hold 0.75%. The data were also submitted as part of a second study, on T cells of mothers and their children.

Sequenced input: blood. These receptors originate from a girl aged 2 to 9 in good health.

In its sample, this clonotype was seen a few times. The rearrangement links TRBV3-1 to TRBJ2-5; D ambiguous. V lost 0 bases and J lost 3, with 5 bases in between. Germline V gene data show CDR1 as LGHDT and CDR2 as YNNKEL (reference sequence). The CDR3 has 13 residues. The chain's CDR3 is CASSQDPKETQYF. As DNA, the CDR3 is TGTGCCAGCAGCCAAGATCCCAAAGAGACCCAGTACTTC.

This chain connects TRBV7-8 to TRBJ1-6, with D tentatively TRBD1 (5 bases). Trimming took 0 bases from V and 7 from J, leaving 7 bases between them. CDR1 and CDR2 from the germline V gene are SGHVS and FQNEAQ. This CDR3 has 14 residues. This CDR3 reads CASSLAGENSPLHF. DNA for the CDR3: TGTGCCAGCAGCTTAGCAGGGGAAAATTCACCCCTCCACTTT.

This clonotype was counted a few times. The chain recombines TRBV19 with TRBJ2-1, with D maybe TRBD2 (5 bases). The germline gives CDR1 LNHDA, CDR2 SQIVND (reference sequence). V lost 5 bases to trimming and J lost 2 bases, with 13 bases between them. The CDR3 is 15 residues long. CDR3 residues: CASSREVGPYNEQFF. CDR3 sequence (DNA): TGTGCCAGTAGTCGGGAAGTCGGCCCCTACAATGAGCAGTTCTTC.

In its sample, this clonotype was seen a few times. The chain employs TRBV29-1 and TRBJ2-5; TRBD2 might be the D (6 bases). The germline V gene encodes CDR1 SQVTM and CDR2 ANQGSEA. V lost 3 bases to trimming and J lost 2 bases, with 13 bases between them. CDR3 length: 14 residues. CDR3 DNA: TGCAGCGTTGAGGGGGGACGGGGACAAGAGACCCAGTACTTC. Translated, it gives CSVEGGRGQETQYF.

The chain has TRBV27 and TRBJ2-7; D is tentatively TRBD1 or TRBD2 (6 bases each). In germline, CDR1 is MNHEY, CDR2 SMNVEV (reference sequence). The CDR3 is made up of 12 amino acids. Trimming left V 8 bases short and J 3 bases short, with 11 bases between. In nucleotides, the CDR3 is TGTGCCAGCCGAGGGGGGTTCTACGAGCAGTACTTC. Translating gives CASRGGFYEQYF.

This chain connects TRBV20-1 to TRBJ2-5; 11 bases map to TRBD2. From germline, CDR1 is DFQATT and CDR2 SNEGSKA (reference sequence). The CDR3 runs to 16 residues. J lost 4 bases, V lost 7 bases, and 14 bases had no gene match. The CDR3 sequence: CSGRLAGTQFRETQYF. DNA of the CDR3: TGCAGTGGAAGACTAGCGGGGACCCAATTCCGAGAGACCCAGTACTTC.

This clonotype showed up just once. This chain uses TRBV6-2 or TRBV6-3 with TRBJ1-2, with D maybe TRBD1 (5 bases). The length of the CDR3 is 14 residues. The germline V gene encodes CDR1 MNHEY and CDR2 SVGEGT. Trimming left V 2 bases short and J 3 bases short, with 10 bases between. The chain's CDR3 is CASSYRGVDYGYTF. The DNA for the CDR3 is TGTGCCAGCAGTTACAGGGGAGTCGACTATGGCTACACCTTC.

The chain joins TRBV28 to TRBJ1-5; D call uncertain. Germline values: CDR1 MDHEN, CDR2 SYDVKM. There are 16 residues in the CDR3. V gave up 3 bases and J gave up 6 bases, with 18 bases separating them. The CDR3 sequence is CASSFNPPSPSQPQHF. CDR3 nucleotide sequence: TGTGCCAGCAGTTTTAATCCCCCAAGCCCATCTCAGCCCCAGCATTTT.

The chain carries TRBV6-5 and TRBJ2-7, with TRBD2 identical over 8 bases. After removal of 6 bases from V and 3 bases from J, the junction contained 10 bases not matched to a gene. The CDR3 covers 15 residues. Germline values: CDR1 MNHEY, CDR2 SVGAGI. CDR3 sequence: CASRRTGTRDYEQYF. As DNA, the CDR3 is TGTGCCAGCAGACGGACCGGGACTAGAGACTACGAGCAGTACTTC.

The chain employs TRBV7-2 and TRBJ2-6; the match to TRBD1 covers 7 bases. CDR3 length: 16 amino acids. CDR1 and CDR2 from the germline V gene are SGHTA and FQGNSA. V lost 6 bases, J lost 7 bases, and 12 bases stayed unmatched. The CDR3 reads CASRRQGPQFANVLTF. DNA of the CDR3: TGTGCCAGCAGGCGACAGGGACCTCAGTTCGCCAACGTCCTGACTTTC.

The V call is TRBV27, the J call TRBJ1-6; D is undetermined. Germline V CDR1 and CDR2: MNHEY, SMNVEV (reference sequence). The CDR3 runs to 14 residues. V lost 8 bases, J lost 12 bases, and 20 bases lay in between. The CDR3 loop is CASRWSSPSEPLHF. The DNA for the CDR3 is TGTGCCAGCCGGTGGAGCTCTCCCTCAGAACCCCTCCACTTT.

This clonotype was seen only a few times. This chain links TRBV27 with TRBJ1-2; D not resolved. Germline CDR1 MNHEY, CDR2 SMNVEV (reference sequence). This CDR3 spans 11 amino acids. Trimming shortened V by 7 bases and J by 6 bases, and 9 bases separated the two germline ends. CDR3 DNA sequence: TGTGCCAGCAAGGGCGGCGATGGCTACACCTTC. Its translation is CASKGGDGYTF.

The genes are TRBV20-1 and TRBJ2-7; D is ambiguous. This CDR3 is 12 amino acids long. The V gene lost 0 bases and the J gene lost 1 base, with 4 bases spanning the gap. Germline CDR1 is DFQATT and CDR2 is SNEGSKA (reference sequence). The CDR3, as DNA: TGCAGTGCTAGAGATGATTCCTACGAGCAGTACTTC. It translates to CSARDDSYEQYF.

The table lists this clonotype with a few counts. This chain joins TRBV7-6 and TRBJ1-1; D uncertain. V was trimmed by 2 bases and J by 6 bases, leaving 10 bases between them. The CDR3 is 13 residues long. Germline V lookup: CDR1 SGHVS, CDR2 FNYEAQ. CDR3 sequence: CASSLSPDAEAFF. CDR3 coding DNA: TGTGCCAGCAGCTTATCCCCCGACGCTGAAGCTTTCTTT.

V is TRBV4-3 and J is TRBJ1-4; D remains ambiguous. V dropped 0 bases and J dropped 4 bases, with 9 bases sitting between them. This CDR3 region has 15 residues. The germline CDR1 and CDR2 sequences are LGHNA and YSLEER. The CDR3 sequence is CASSQDRVLNEKLFF. The CDR3 DNA reads as TGCGCCAGCAGCCAAGACCGGGTCCTTAATGAAAAACTGTTTTTT.

The chain is built from TRBV4-2 and TRBJ1-4, with D hard to call. V was trimmed by 1 base and J by 8 bases, leaving 8 bases between them. This CDR3 region has 13 residues. Germline values: CDR1 LGHNA, CDR2 YNFKEQ. The CDR3 sequence: CASSQVGFEKLFF. The CDR3 region has the DNA TGTGCCAGCAGCCAAGTGGGTTTCGAAAAACTGTTTTTT.

This clonotype occurred a few times. This chain links TRBV13 with TRBJ2-1; D remains unclear. The CDR3 is 13 residues long. The V end was cut by 2 bases, the J end by 10 bases, with 12 bases between. Germline values: CDR1 PRHDT, CDR2 FYEKMQ (reference sequence). The CDR3 sequence: CASSLPTPGEQFF. Here the CDR3 DNA reads TGTGCCAGCAGCTTACCGACCCCGGGCGAGCAGTTCTTC.

This clonotype was counted between two and nine times. The conserved final phenylalanine or tryptophan is absent from the CDR3, which likely points to a read error. J is TRBJ2-7 and V is TRBV7-9, with D perhaps matching TRBD2 (6 bases). This CDR3 has 15 residues. Trimming stripped 3 bases from V and 5 bases from J, with 17 bases between. The germline V gene has CDR1 SEHNR and CDR2 FQNEAQ (reference sequence). The CDR3 reads CASSLGRELSDEQYY. CDR3 nucleotide sequence: TGTGCCAGCAGCTTGGGTCGGGAGTTATCAGACGAGCAGTACTAC.

This clonotype appeared a few times. At one of its ends the junction is not consistent with the germline gene, which may arise from a read error. The gene calls are TRBV7-7 and TRBJ1-1; tentative D call: TRBD1 (5 bases). Germline V gene lookup returns CDR1 SSHAT and CDR2 FNYEAQ (reference sequence). This CDR3 contains 13 residues. As DNA, the CDR3 is TGTGCTAGCAGCTGGGACTTCGGATCTGAAGCTTTCTTT. Translation: CASSWDFGSEAFF.

This clonotype appeared a few times. The rearrangement joins TRBV5-1 to TRBJ2-5; 8 nucleotides line up with TRBD2. Germline values: CDR1 SGHRS, CDR2 YFSETQ. The CDR3 consists of 16 residues. V shed 0 bases, J shed 4 bases, and the junction held 8 bases outside the gene matches. The CDR3 DNA reads TGCGCCAGCAGCTTGGCAACGGGGGGGCTTCGAGAGACCCAGTACTTC. It codes for CASSLATGGLRETQYF.

This clonotype was seen a handful of times. The J gene is TRBJ2-5, the V gene TRBV7-9, with D perhaps matching TRBD2 (6 bases). Germline lookup yields CDR1 SEHNR and CDR2 FQNEAQ (reference sequence). The CDR3 spans 15 residues. V was trimmed by 5 bases and J by 4 bases, leaving 17 bases between them. The CDR3 loop is CASSPFYTEGETQYF. The CDR3 DNA reads as TGTGCCAGCAGCCCTTTTTACACGGAGGGAGAGACCCAGTACTTC. The full variable domain, completed using reference TRBV7-9 and TRBJ2-5, is DTGVSQNPRHKITKRGQNVTFRCDPISEHNRLYWYRQTLGQGPEFLTYFQNEAQLEKSRLLSDRFSAERPKGSFSTLEIQRTEQGDSAMYLCASSPFYTEGETQYFGPGTRLLVL.

The chain joins TRBV21-1 to TRBJ2-3; no check of the table's D call, TRBD2, against the DNA was made. TRBV21-1 is annotated as a pseudogene. This CDR3 spans 15 amino acids. The CDR3 DNA is TGTGCCAGCAGCACTAGCGGGAGAGAGACAGATACGCAGTATTTT. Protein product: CASSTSGRETDTQYF.

In its sample, this clonotype was seen a few times. This sequence joins TRBV5-1 and TRBJ2-7, with D hard to call. Trimming removed 0 bases from V and 4 bases from J, with 11 bases in between. The CDR3 sequence is 14 residues long. The germline CDR1 and CDR2 sequences are SGHRS and YFSETQ. The CDR3: CASSLESPQYEQYF. The CDR3 DNA follows: TGCGCCAGCAGCTTGGAGTCACCACAATACGAGCAGTACTTC.

There are a few counts of this clonotype. The chain links TRBV7-2 to TRBJ2-5, with a possible D match to TRBD2 (5 bases). V was pared by 3 bases and J by 4 bases, with 9 bases between. CDR3 length: 13 residues. Germline V gene lookup returns CDR1 SGHTA and CDR2 FQGNSA. This CDR3 is CASSFWEIETQYF. For the CDR3, the DNA is TGTGCCAGCAGCTTCTGGGAGATAGAGACCCAGTACTTC. The full variable domain, rest sourced from reference TRBV7-2 and TRBJ2-5, is GAGVSQSPSNKVTEKGKDVELRCDPISGHTALYWYRQSLGQGLEFLIYFQGNSAPDKSGLPSDRFSAERTGGSVSTLTIQRTQQEDSAVYLCASSFWEIETQYFGPGTRLLVL.

The chain couples TRBV29-1 to TRBJ1-2; possible D gene TRBD1, 6 bases. The germline CDR1 and CDR2 sequences are SQVTM and ANQGSEA. The CDR3 has 11 amino acids. The ends were cut back, 6 bases at V and 6 bases at J, with 11 bases in the middle. CDR3 DNA sequence: TGCAGCGTGTATCAGGGGAATGGCTACACCTTC. This codes for CSVYQGNGYTF.